Listed below are T cell receptor beta chains from one sample, sequenced in a study of T cells in narcolepsy. Clones were read by immunoSEQ multiplex PCR, and TCRdb kept only the in-frame ones, dropping some. In the table there are tens of thousands of clones, roughly four fifths of which are singletons. The sample comprised memory (CD45RA-) CD4+ T cells from blood. The receptors shown here come from a human donor in good health. Both conserved end residues are part of each CDR3. Each record gives: clone size, V gene, D gene, J gene, CDR3 protein, CDR3 DNA. D genes are given only for firm matches. The size field is filled for only some rows; it gives once, few, many or a size class.

>-|TRBV4-3|-|TRBJ2-3
CASSQGVSSTDTQYF
TGCGCCAGCAGCCAGGGAGTGTCGAGCACAGATACGCAGTATTTT
>-|TRBV7-9|TRBD1|TRBJ1-2
CASSAGQGNYGYTF
TGTGCCAGCAGCGCGGGACAGGGGAACTATGGCTACACCTTC
>-|TRBV11-3|TRBD2|TRBJ2-1
CASSSGLAGHNEQFF
TGTGCCAGCAGCTCCGGACTAGCGGGGCACAATGAGCAGTTCTTC
>-|TRBV28|TRBD2|TRBJ2-7
CASSLAAGQYF
TGTGCCAGCAGTCTAGCGGCAGGGCAGTACTTC
>-|TRBV2|-|TRBJ1-5
CASSEASEIRPQHF
TGTGCCAGCAGTGAAGCCTCGGAAATTCGGCCCCAGCATTTT
>-|TRBV11-2|-|TRBJ1-3
CASSLVSGNTIYF
TGTGCCAGCAGCTTAGTCTCCGGAAACACCATATATTTT
>few|TRBV11-2|TRBD2|TRBJ2-7
CASSFGTSGRRVGSEQYF
TGTGCCAGCAGCTTTGGGACTAGCGGGAGAAGGGTGGGGAGCGAGCAGTACTTC
>-|TRBV4-1|-|TRBJ2-2
CASSHGQVGGSGELFF
TGCGCCAGCAGCCATGGACAGGTGGGGGGCTCCGGGGAGCTGTTTTTT
>-|TRBV7-2|-|TRBJ2-3
CASSSVTVSTDTQYF
TGTGCCAGCAGCTCAGTGACAGTAAGCACAGATACGCAGTATTTT
>-|TRBV4-1|-|TRBJ2-1
CASSLGTTYNEQFF
TGCGCCAGCAGCCTGGGAACTACCTACAATGAGCAGTTCTTC
>-|TRBV6-1|-|TRBJ1-1
CASRVAGNTEAFF
TGTGCCAGCAGGGTGGCTGGGAACACTGAAGCTTTCTTT
>-|TRBV19|-|TRBJ2-3
CASRGGGDTQYF
TGTGCCAGTAGAGGCGGAGGGGATACGCAGTATTTT
>-|TRBV27|TRBD2|TRBJ2-1
CASSFHIRRAGINEQFF
TGTGCCAGCAGTTTTCATATCCGTCGAGCGGGAATCAATGAGCAGTTCTTC
>-|TRBV7-9|-|TRBJ2-5
CASSFNQVAGAVQETQYF
TGTGCCAGCAGCTTCAATCAAGTGGCAGGGGCGGTTCAAGAGACCCAGTACTTC
>-|TRBV11-3|-|TRBJ2-2
CASSLSGSNTGELFF
TGTGCCAGCAGCTTATCCGGGTCGAACACCGGGGAGCTGTTTTTT
>-|TRBV30|-|TRBJ1-4
CAWSTGLHEKLFF
TGTGCCTGGAGTACGGGCTTACATGAAAAACTGTTTTTT
>-|TRBV7-8|-|TRBJ2-7
CASSLVGSEATGQYF
TGTGCCAGCAGCTTAGTAGGGAGTGAAGCTACGGGGCAGTACTTC
>few|TRBV19|-|TRBJ1-1
CASSRQMNTEAFF
TGTGCCAGTAGTAGGCAGATGAACACTGAAGCTTTCTTT